The clone carrying this TCR beta chain occurred a few times. No antigen is known for it. These data come from a study of T-cell memory formation after mild COVID-19. Study-level information: Largely, TCR clusters stayed within a single donor. Findings of the study overall: Among contracting clones, CD4+ were mainly CM/EM and CD8+ enriched in EMRA. Balance between CD4 and CD8 was seen in clones contracting day 15 to 85, and a CD4+ lean was seen in later expanders. A subset of responding clones appeared in pre-infection memory, suggesting cross-reactive memory joined.

TCRdb itself ran the 5' RACE reads through MiXCR, one entry per CDR3 protein. The table shows some 100,000 distinct CDR3 sequences, with more than 9.5% occurring only once. The V end was cut by 5 bases, the J end by 2 bases, with 11 bases between. The germline V gene encodes CDR1 SGHKS and CDR2 YYEKEE (reference sequence). This CDR3 has 15 residues. This TCR was recovered from a man aged 18-30 years who had mild COVID-19 (a few samples of this study predate the infection). Cell type and time point are not known. V usage is TRBV5-5 and J usage is TRBJ2-6, with no clear D. The sequencing input was PBMCs or a T cell subset sorted from them (not recorded which). CDR3 nucleotide sequence: TGTGCCAGCAGTTCTTTTGAGCCTGGGGCCAACGTCCTGACTTTC. Protein product: CASSSFEPGANVLTF.